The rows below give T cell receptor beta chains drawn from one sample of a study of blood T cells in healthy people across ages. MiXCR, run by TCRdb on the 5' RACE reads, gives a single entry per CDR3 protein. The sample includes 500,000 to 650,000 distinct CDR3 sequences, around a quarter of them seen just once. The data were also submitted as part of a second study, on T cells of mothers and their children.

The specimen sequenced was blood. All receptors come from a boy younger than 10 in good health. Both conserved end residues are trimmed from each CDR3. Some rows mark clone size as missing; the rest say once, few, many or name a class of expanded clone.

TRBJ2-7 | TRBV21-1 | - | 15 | ASSKVPGTGDAYEQY
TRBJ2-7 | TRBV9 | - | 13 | ASSPQGQPVYEQY
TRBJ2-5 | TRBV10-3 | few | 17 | AISSKSSGGRSNQETQY
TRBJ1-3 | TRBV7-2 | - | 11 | ASGAGPGNTIY
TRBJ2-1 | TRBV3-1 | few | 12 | ASSQGEVGGMGF
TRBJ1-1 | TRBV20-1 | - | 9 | SSRGNTEAF
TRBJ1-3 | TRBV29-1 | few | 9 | SVGTGNTIY
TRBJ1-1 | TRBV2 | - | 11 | ASREETGTEAF
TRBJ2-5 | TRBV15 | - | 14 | ATSRSEGILQETQY
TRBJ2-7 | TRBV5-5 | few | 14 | ASSFSRDRLSYEQY
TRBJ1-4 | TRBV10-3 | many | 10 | AIGSNNEKLF
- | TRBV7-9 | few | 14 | ASSSSERGDYNEQF
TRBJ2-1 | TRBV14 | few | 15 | ASSQVPGFHSYNEQF
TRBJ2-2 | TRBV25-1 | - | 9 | ASSEAGELF
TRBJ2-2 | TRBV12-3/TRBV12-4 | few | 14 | ASSLLGTGNTGELF
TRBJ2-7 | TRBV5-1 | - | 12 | ASSFRTSDYEQY
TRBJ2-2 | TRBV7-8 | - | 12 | ASSRLVADGELF
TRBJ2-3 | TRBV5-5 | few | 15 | ASSLRGSGGPGDTQY
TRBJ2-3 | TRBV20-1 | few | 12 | SATTSGHRDTQY
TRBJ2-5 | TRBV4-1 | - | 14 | ASSLSPAGGLETQY
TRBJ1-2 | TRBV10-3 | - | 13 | AISESGRSRYGYT
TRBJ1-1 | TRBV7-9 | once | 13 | ASSLNRVENTEAF
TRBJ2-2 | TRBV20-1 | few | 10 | SASGGPGELF
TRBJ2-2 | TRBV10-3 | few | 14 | AIPASGSSLTGELF